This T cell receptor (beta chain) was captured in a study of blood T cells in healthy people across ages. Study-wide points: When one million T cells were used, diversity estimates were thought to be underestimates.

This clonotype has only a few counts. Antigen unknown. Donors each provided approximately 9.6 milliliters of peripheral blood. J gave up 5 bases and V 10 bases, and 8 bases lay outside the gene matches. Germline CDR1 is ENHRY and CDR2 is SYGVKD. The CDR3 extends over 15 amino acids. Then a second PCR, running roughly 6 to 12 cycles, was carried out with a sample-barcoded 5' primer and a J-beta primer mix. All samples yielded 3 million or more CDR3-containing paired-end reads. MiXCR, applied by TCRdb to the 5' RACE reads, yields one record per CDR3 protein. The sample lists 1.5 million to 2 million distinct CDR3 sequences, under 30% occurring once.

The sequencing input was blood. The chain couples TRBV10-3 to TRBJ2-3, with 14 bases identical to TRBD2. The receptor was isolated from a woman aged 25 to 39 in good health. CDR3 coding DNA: TGTGCCACTCGACTAGCGGGGGGGCACAGAGATACGCAGTATTTT. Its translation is CATRLAGGHRDTQYF.